The entry below describes one T cell receptor (beta chain). What it binds is not known. The sample is drawn from a study of radiotherapy plus CTLA-4 blockade in lung cancer. Study overall: Objective responses occurred in 18% of patients; roughly 31% had disease control. Study results and limitations: Subsequent to radiotherapy plus ipilimumab, tumor-derived TCR clones underwent expansion in blood.

Using immunoSEQ multiplex PCR, the repertoire was profiled, and TCRdb retains in-frame clones only, with some absent. Of tens of thousands of clones listed, roughly 80% are singletons. Per the germline V gene, CDR1 is SQVTM and CDR2 is ANQGSEA. Losses at the gene ends were 0 bases for V and 4 bases for J; bases not matched to a gene: 7. CDR3 size: 16 residues. The sample here was peripheral blood, taken from a patient treated with radiotherapy plus ipilimumab. The sequence came from a human donor with non-small cell lung cancer who had a partial response to radiotherapy plus ipilimumab. This chain links TRBV29-1 with TRBJ1-2, with TRBD1 matching over 11 bases. The CDR3 nucleotides are TGCAGCGTTGAAGATTTGGGGACAGGGGGAGGCTATGGCTACACCTTC. Protein sequence: CSVEDLGTGGGYGYTF.